Below, 19 T cell receptor beta chains from the same sample are listed, as sequenced in a study of CD8 T cells in Susac syndrome. Reverse transcription used roughly 0.5 to 1 ug RNA and random hexamers. Via MiXCR, TCRdb re-called the immunoSEQ multiplex PCR reads, giving one row per CDR3 protein. The repertoire holds roughly 110,000 distinct CDR3 sequences, with roughly 94% as singletons. Sample: CD8+ T cells from PBMCs. All receptors derive from a human donor with Susac syndrome.

V gene TRBV18 combines with J gene TRBJ2-1, with 7 bases lining up with TRBD1. Germline-derived CDR1 and CDR2 are KGHSH and LQKENI. With 0 bases clipped from V and 2 bases from J, the junction kept 1 base outside the gene matches. The CDR3 contains 15 residues. This CDR3 is CASSPPGQPYNEQFF. The CDR3 DNA follows: TGTGCCAGCTCACCACCGGGACAGCCCTACAATGAGCAGTTCTTC.

V and J are TRBV9 and TRBJ2-3; D gene uncertain. CDR3 length: 14 amino acids. CDR1 SGDLS and CDR2 YYNGEE come from the germline V gene. V lost 4 bases, J lost 2 bases, and 11 bases lay in between. The CDR3 reads CASSLGGDTDTQYF. The CDR3 bases are TGTGCCAGCAGCTTAGGTGGGGACACAGATACGCAGTATTTT.

The chain couples TRBV7-8 to TRBJ2-6; D assignment may be TRBD1 or TRBD2 (5 bases each). The CDR3 runs 16 residues. Germline V gene data show CDR1 as SGHVS and CDR2 as FQNEAQ. V shed 4 bases and J shed 0 bases, with 10 bases lying between them. The CDR3 loop reads CASSSGTLSGANVLTF. Here the CDR3 DNA reads TGTGCCAGCAGCTCCGGGACCCTCTCTGGGGCCAACGTCCTGACTTTC.

This chain joins TRBV9 and TRBJ2-1, with 11 positions matching TRBD1. Per the germline V gene, CDR1 is SGDLS and CDR2 is YYNGEE. The CDR3 consists of 16 residues. Trimming cost V 4 bases and J 3 bases; bases outside gene matches: 6. The CDR3 region is CASSHAGTGGYNEQFF. The CDR3 region has the DNA TGTGCCAGCAGCCATGCAGGGACAGGGGGCTACAATGAGCAGTTCTTC.

The rearrangement joins TRBV5-5 to TRBJ2-1, with 7 bases matching TRBD2. J lost 4 bases, V lost 6 bases, and 13 bases had no gene match. Germline CDR1 reads SGHKS; CDR2 reads YYEKEE (reference sequence). The CDR3 consists of 16 residues. The CDR3 region is CASIPAGGGLYNEQFF. Here the CDR3 DNA reads TGTGCCAGCATCCCAGCTGGGGGGGGTCTTTACAATGAGCAGTTCTTC.

This chain joins TRBV5-4 and TRBJ2-1; TRBD1 might be the D (5 bases). With 9 bases removed from V and 7 bases from J, the gap between germline ends came to 20 bases. The CDR3 is 14 residues long. CDR1 and CDR2 (germline): SGHNT, YYREEE (reference sequence). The CDR3 protein is CAIDSPLRENEQFF. CDR3 coding DNA: TGTGCCATCGACAGCCCTCTTAGGGAAAATGAGCAGTTCTTC.

This chain joins TRBV10-2 and TRBJ1-6, with 7 nucleotides matching TRBD1. With V trimmed by 3 bases and J by 6 bases, 5 bases remained unmatched. The CDR3 has 15 residues. Germline assignment: CDR1 WSHSY and CDR2 SAAADI. The CDR3 reads CASSDQGVGNSPLHF. The CDR3 coding sequence is TGCGCCAGCAGTGATCAGGGGGTTGGTAATTCACCCCTCCACTTT.

This rearrangement joins TRBV6-4 to TRBJ2-1, with a possible D match to TRBD2 (5 bases). The CDR3 is made up of 14 amino acids. V dropped 2 bases and J dropped 0 bases, with 5 bases sitting between them. In germline, CDR1 is MRHNA, CDR2 SNTAGT. The DNA for the CDR3 is TGTGCCAGCAGTGACGGGAGCTCCTACAATGAGCAGTTCTTC. This codes for CASSDGSSYNEQFF.

The chain couples TRBV20-1 to TRBJ2-2; no firm D call. Germline V gene data show CDR1 as DFQATT and CDR2 as SNEGSKA (reference sequence). The CDR3 length is 12 residues. The germline V and J ends were trimmed by 4 bases and 1 base, with 4 bases remaining between them. The CDR3 DNA sequence: TGCAGTGCTATGGGGAACACCGGGGAGCTGTTTTTT. Translated: CSAMGNTGELFF.

The chain is built from TRBV12-3 or TRBV12-4 and TRBJ2-5, with D tentatively TRBD2 (6 bases). CDR3 size: 16 residues. Trimming stripped 5 bases from V and 1 base from J, with 17 bases between. CDR3 region: CASSAPGVPSQETQYF. For the CDR3, the DNA is TGTGCCAGCAGTGCCCCGGGGGTGCCCTCCCAAGAGACCCAGTACTTC.

The chain employs TRBV27 and TRBJ2-1, with TRBD2 matching over 8 bases. Germline lookup yields CDR1 MNHEY and CDR2 SMNVEV (reference sequence). V was pared by 8 bases and J by 7 bases, with 4 bases of the junction left unmatched. The length of the CDR3 is 12 residues. The CDR3 region is CASGRGENEQFF. The CDR3 nucleotides are TGTGCCAGCGGGCGGGGGGAAAATGAGCAGTTCTTC.

The chain couples TRBV20-1 to TRBJ2-7, with TRBD2 matching 7 bases. The CDR3 runs to 13 residues. V lost 6 bases, J lost 3 bases, and 8 bases stayed unmatched. Germline V CDR1 and CDR2: DFQATT, SNEGSKA (reference sequence). In DNA, the CDR3 is TGCAGTGCGGGGACTACAACAAACTACGAGCAGTACTTC. The encoded protein is CSAGTTTNYEQYF.

This clonotype has just a few counts. The CDR3 reads CASSLGDYGYTF. Here the CDR3 DNA reads TGTGCCAGCAGCTTGGGAGACTATGGCTACACCTTC. This chain joins TRBV7-9 and TRBJ1-2; D is unclear. Trimming removed 3 bases from V and 3 bases from J, with 5 bases in between. There are 12 residues in the CDR3. Germline V lookup: CDR1 SEHNR, CDR2 FQNEAQ (reference sequence).

This rearrangement joins TRBV15 to TRBJ1-5; D is ambiguous. V lost 6 bases to trimming and J lost 7 bases, with 16 bases between them. Germline V gene data show CDR1 as LNHNV and CDR2 as YYDKDF (reference sequence). The CDR3 runs to 14 residues. The CDR3 DNA sequence: TGTGCCACCAGAACCAAGGACCCGAGGCAGCCCCAGCATTTT. Translating it yields CATRTKDPRQPQHF.

This chain connects TRBV6-1 to TRBJ2-5, with D perhaps matching TRBD1 or TRBD2 (5 bases each). Trimming pared 6 bases from V and 3 bases from J, leaving 20 bases between. Germline V gene lookup returns CDR1 MNHNS and CDR2 SASEGT. The CDR3 is 16 amino acids. In nucleotides, the CDR3 is TGTGCCAGCAGCCAACTTTTATCGGGACCAGAAGAGACCCAGTACTTC. Encoded protein: CASSQLLSGPEETQYF.

V and J are TRBV9 and TRBJ2-5; 7 bases map to TRBD2. CDR3 length equals 15 residues. V shed 6 bases, J shed 2 bases, and the junction held 10 bases outside the gene matches. Germline assignment: CDR1 SGDLS and CDR2 YYNGEE. In DNA form, the CDR3 reads TGTGCCAGCACCACGCCCCGGACTAGTCAAGAGACCCAGTACTTC. Encoded protein: CASTTPRTSQETQYF.

The rearrangement joins TRBV5-6 to TRBJ1-2, with unresolved D. There are 12 residues in the CDR3. V was trimmed by 0 bases and J by 7 bases, leaving 7 bases between them. CDR1 and CDR2 (germline): SGHDT, YYEEEE. The CDR3 protein is CASSLGRGGYTF. CDR3 nucleotides: TGTGCCAGCAGCTTGGGGAGAGGTGGCTACACCTTC.

This rearrangement joins TRBV20-1 to TRBJ2-7; perhaps TRBD1 as D (5 bases). CDR3 size: 13 residues. Trimming pared 1 base from V and 3 bases from J, leaving 10 bases between. Germline V gives CDR1 DFQATT, CDR2 SNEGSKA (reference sequence). DNA for the CDR3: TGCAGTGCTAGAGGTCGTGGACACTACGAGCAGTACTTC. Translated: CSARGRGHYEQYF.

CDR3 region: CASSQATSGGTQYF. The DNA for the CDR3 is TGCGCCAGCAGCCAGGCCACTAGCGGAGGGACCCAGTACTTC. The rearrangement uses TRBV4-1 and TRBJ2-5; 8 bases map to TRBD2. Per germline, CDR1 MGHRA and CDR2 YSYEKL. Unmatched junction bases numbered 7, after V lost 3 bases and J lost 7 bases. The CDR3 covers 14 residues.